One and the same sample provided the 19 T cell receptor beta chains below, sequenced in a study of cytomegalovirus exposure and HLA in healthy donors. The PCR made use of 60 Vbeta and 13 Jbeta primers. The repertoire was sequenced with immunoSEQ multiplex PCR; TCRdb's copy has only in-frame clones and lacks some. Found here are about 160,000 clones, roughly 80% of them singletons; the top ten hold about 4.5%. Material: PBMCs. These receptor sequences come from a man aged 35 to 55 in good health and CMV-seronegative.

The chain is built from TRBV30 and TRBJ1-1; D may be TRBD1 (6 bases). The V end lost 1 base, the J end lost 3 bases, and 9 bases lay between the germline ends. Germline assignment: CDR1 GTSNPN and CDR2 SVGIG (reference sequence). CDR3 length: 13 residues. The chain's CDR3 is CAWSAQGYTEAFF. The CDR3 coding sequence is TGTGCCTGGAGTGCACAGGGATACACTGAAGCTTTCTTT. Full variable domain (outside the CDR3, taken from reference TRBV30 and TRBJ1-1): SQTIHQWPATLVQPVGSPLSLECTVEGTSNPNLYWYRQAAGRGLQLLFYSVGIGQISSEVPQNLSASRPQDRQFILSSKKLLLSDSGFYLCAWSAQGYTEAFFGQGTRLTVV.

This chain joins TRBV2 and TRBJ2-2; a possible D gene is TRBD2 (7 bases). V lost 7 bases and J 3 bases, leaving 15 bases between the germline ends. This CDR3 region has 15 residues. Germline-derived CDR1 and CDR2 are SNHLY and FYNNEI. The CDR3 here is CASIGGGGYTGELFF. The CDR3 coding sequence is TGTGCCAGCATCGGAGGGGGGGGGTACACCGGGGAGCTGTTTTTT.

V gene TRBV7-3 combines with J gene TRBJ1-1; maybe TRBD1 (6 bases). The CDR3 sequence is 16 residues long. V lost 5 bases and J 9 bases, leaving 25 bases between the germline ends. Germline V CDR1 and CDR2: SGHTA, FQGTGA. DNA of the CDR3: TGTGCCAGCAGCCCCTTCTCACCGACCGTGGGGGCCCAAGCTTTCTTT. Protein product: CASSPFSPTVGAQAFF.

This clone was picked up a small number of times. The rearrangement links TRBV7-6 to TRBJ2-3; tentative D call: TRBD2 (6 bases). Trimming pared 3 bases from V and 3 bases from J, leaving 22 bases between. Per germline, CDR1 SGHVS and CDR2 FNYEAQ. The CDR3 consists of 18 residues. The CDR3 loop reads CASSFTLPGRGKTDTQYF. Written as DNA, the CDR3 is TGTGCCAGCAGCTTTACCCTTCCGGGACGGGGGAAGACAGATACGCAGTATTTT.

J is TRBJ1-2 and V is TRBV5-1, with TRBD1 identical over 10 bases. The CDR3 covers 14 residues. Germline values: CDR1 SGHRS, CDR2 YFSETQ. The junction had 4 bases not matched to a gene; V was cut back by 1 base and J by 7 bases. CDR3 sequence (DNA): TGCGCCAGCAGCTTGAGACAGGGGGCGGGTGGCTACACCTTC. Translation: CASSLRQGAGGYTF.

CDR3 sequence reads: CASSHLRQGAHEQYF. Written as DNA, the CDR3 is TGTGCCAGCAGCCACCTCCGACAGGGCGCCCACGAGCAGTACTTC. This chain uses TRBV27 with TRBJ2-7; 7 bases are shared with TRBD1. Germline V gene lookup returns CDR1 MNHEY and CDR2 SMNVEV (reference sequence). The CDR3 is 15 residues long. V trimming: 6 bases; J trimming: 5 bases; junction bases outside the gene matches: 13.

The V and J genes are TRBV19 and TRBJ1-1; no definite D call. This CDR3 region has 15 residues. Germline V gene data show CDR1 as LNHDA and CDR2 as SQIVND (reference sequence). Deletions cut 6 bases from V and 4 bases from J, with 18 bases between. CDR3 DNA: TGTGCCAGTAGCTCCTCTGTGGGCGCGGGCACTGAAGCTTTCTTT. Translating it yields CASSSSVGAGTEAFF.

The chain carries TRBV18 and TRBJ1-1; D call uncertain. V lost 2 bases and J lost 4, with 8 bases in between. There are 13 residues in the CDR3. Germline V CDR1 and CDR2: KGHSH, LQKENI. The CDR3 sequence: CASSPTGGTEAFF. In DNA form, the CDR3 reads TGTGCCAGCTCACCAACCGGTGGCACTGAAGCTTTCTTT.

This chain uses TRBV11-1 with TRBJ2-1; D call uncertain. The CDR3 sequence is 12 residues long. The germline gives CDR1 SGHAT, CDR2 FQDESV (reference sequence). V was trimmed by 1 base and J by 7 bases, leaving 5 bases between them. Here the CDR3 DNA reads TGTGCCAGCAGCTTAGGTCTGAATGAGCAGTTCTTC. As protein: CASSLGLNEQFF.

This clone was seen a handful of times. This chain joins TRBV29-1 and TRBJ2-3; 9 bases align to TRBD2. The ends lost 4 bases at V and 2 bases at J; junction bases unmatched: 4. This CDR3 spans 14 amino acids. From germline, CDR1 is SQVTM and CDR2 ANQGSEA. In DNA form, the CDR3 reads TGCAGCGTTGTTAGCGGGGGCCCCACAGATACGCAGTATTTT. Encoded protein: CSVVSGGPTDTQYF.

The rearrangement uses TRBV7-2 and TRBJ2-2; TRBD2 matches 10 bases. The CDR3 covers 15 residues. With V trimmed by 3 bases and J by 4 bases, 2 bases remained unmatched. CDR1 is SGHTA, CDR2 FQGNSA, per germline. For the CDR3, the DNA is TGTGCCAGCAGCTTGGTAGCGGGGGGCACCGGGGAGCTGTTTTTT. Protein product: CASSLVAGGTGELFF.

The chain combines TRBV7-3 with TRBJ1-1; no clear D gene. Per the germline V gene, CDR1 is SGHTA and CDR2 is FQGTGA. The CDR3 extends over 13 amino acids. The germline V and J ends were trimmed by 6 bases and 0 bases, with 8 bases remaining between them. The CDR3 nucleotides are TGTGCCAGCAGTCCACAGATGAACACTGAAGCTTTCTTT. It is translated as CASSPQMNTEAFF.

This chain connects TRBV5-6 to TRBJ1-2, with TRBD1 matching over 9 bases. Germline V gene data show CDR1 as SGHDT and CDR2 as YYEEEE. V was clipped by 4 bases and J by 3 bases; unmatched bases: 4. The CDR3 is 14 residues long. The CDR3, as DNA: TGTGCCAGCAGCGTAGGACAGGGGTACTATGGCTACACCTTC. Translated, it gives CASSVGQGYYGYTF. The full variable domain, its missing parts supplied by reference TRBV5-6 and TRBJ1-2, is DAGVTQSPTHLIKTRGQQVTLRCSPKSGHDTVSWYQQALGQGPQFIFQYYEEEERQRGNFPDRFSGHQFPNYSSELNVNALLLGDSALYLCASSVGQGYYGYTFGSGTRLTVV.

The table lists this clone with a count of one. This sequence joins TRBV7-9 and TRBJ1-4; 8 bases agree with TRBD1. The CDR3 covers 15 residues. V lost 5 bases and J lost 8; bases outside the gene matches: 10. Germline V lookup: CDR1 SEHNR, CDR2 FQNEAQ (reference sequence). The CDR3 coding sequence is TGTGCCAGCAGCGCCCGTTCAGGGGGCCGGGAAAAACTGTTTTTT. Protein sequence: CASSARSGGREKLFF.

The V call is TRBV6-5, the J call TRBJ1-2; possibly TRBD1 for D (5 bases). The V and J ends lost 8 bases and 0 bases respectively, with 10 bases between them. The CDR3 spans 13 residues. Germline CDR1 and CDR2: MNHEY and SVGAGI. The CDR3 region has the DNA TGTGCCAGCGGGCTGACAGCTAACTATGGCTACACCTTC. Protein sequence: CASGLTANYGYTF.

The chain recombines TRBV5-6 with TRBJ1-2; D may be TRBD1 (5 bases). Germline V gives CDR1 SGHDT, CDR2 YYEEEE. V was trimmed by 0 bases and J by 7 bases, leaving 16 bases between them. CDR3 length: 15 residues. The CDR3 DNA reads TGTGCCAGCAGCTTGGAGTTAGGGGTCTACGGTGGCTACACCTTC. Amino acid sequence: CASSLELGVYGGYTF.

This chain uses TRBV5-1 with TRBJ2-5; 7 bases align to TRBD2. This CDR3 spans 16 amino acids. V was clipped by 5 bases and J by 0 bases; unmatched bases: 10. The germline CDR1 and CDR2 sequences are SGHRS and YFSETQ. CDR3 in amino acids: CASRLKAGSYQETQYF. CDR3 sequence (DNA): TGCGCCAGCAGATTGAAAGCGGGATCTTACCAAGAGACCCAGTACTTC.

The chain is built from TRBV5-1 and TRBJ2-3; 7 nucleotides align to TRBD1. Trimming removed 2 bases from V and 6 bases from J; junction bases left unmatched: 9. CDR1 and CDR2 from the germline V gene are SGHRS and YFSETQ. The CDR3 has 15 residues. The CDR3: CASSLRQGILDTQYF. The CDR3 DNA is TGCGCCAGCAGCTTAAGACAGGGAATTTTGGATACGCAGTATTTT.

The V gene is TRBV5-6, the J gene TRBJ2-2, with a tentative D call TRBD2 (5 bases). Trimming left V 4 bases short and J 5 bases short, with 15 bases between. Germline V lookup: CDR1 SGHDT, CDR2 YYEEEE. CDR3 length: 15 residues. The CDR3 DNA sequence: TGTGCCAGCAGCCCACGTCCTACGGGGACCGGGGAGCTGTTTTTT. Its protein product is CASSPRPTGTGELFF.